Sequencing of this T cell receptor beta chain was carried out in a study of beta chain features in type 1 diabetes. The study reverse transcribed the entire isolated RNA, so it sequenced expressed TCRB transcripts. Sequencing was performed with immunoSEQ multiplex PCR; in TCRdb, only in-frame clones are kept and a portion is missing. The sample lists around 340,000 clones, about 19% seen once, with approximately 0.041% in the top ten. Germline CDR1 and CDR2: SGHNT and YYREEE (reference sequence). Trimming at V came to 4 bases and at J to 3 bases, leaving 6 bases not matched to a gene. This CDR3 contains 14 residues.

Specimen: naive CD4+ T cells from blood. The receptor's source is a young woman in good health. The chain recombines TRBV5-4 with TRBJ2-5, with 7 bases matching TRBD2. CDR3 protein: CASSNTLAEETQYF. CDR3 bases: TGTGCCAGCAGCAACACCCTAGCGGAAGAGACCCAGTACTTC.